This T cell receptor (beta chain) was retrieved from a study of a mutant IDH1 vaccine in newly diagnosed glioma. Study summary: Patients in the study were vaccinated eight times, receiving shots in weeks 1, 3, 5, 7, 11, 15, 19 and 23. Following radiotherapy alone, or alongside temozolomide cycles, vaccination was started after an interval of 4-6 weeks.

Time point denoted: week 11, during vaccination. Vaccinated patients received 300 ug of mutant IDH1 20-mer peptide per dose, with topical imiquimod. Donors had new WHO grade 3 or 4 IDH1-mutant, ATRX-lost astrocytomas. With respect to this clone: The antigen remains unidentified.

Study observations and caveats: No link was apparently found between pseudoprogression and changes in top peripheral T cell clonotypes.

Clones were sequenced by immunoSEQ multiplex PCR, and TCRdb holds only the in-frame ones, with some missing. The table lists 25,000 to 40,000 clones, around four fifths of them singletons. This CDR3 spans 16 amino acids. V was shortened by 3 bases and J by 1 base, with 13 bases between the two germline ends. Germline V gene sequence: CDR1 LNHDA, CDR2 SQIVND (reference sequence). The specimen comprised PBMCs, sampled from a glioma patient whose treatment included an IDH1 peptide vaccine. This receptor was identified in a man aged 25-45 years with glioma. The gene calls are TRBV19 and TRBJ1-5; tentatively, D is TRBD1 (5 bases). The CDR3 protein is CASSMMAGDSNQPQHF. As DNA, the CDR3 is TGTGCCAGTAGTATGATGGCGGGGGACAGCAATCAGCCCCAGCATTTT.